This T cell receptor (beta chain) was documented in a study of cytomegalovirus exposure and HLA in healthy donors. About this clone: The antigen remains undetermined.

Each donor's status was that of a healthy bone marrow donor. The study's findings and limits: Analysis was carried out at a later point, and it linked a missense DCLRE1C variant to TCR beta V- and J-gene trimming.

The CDR3 runs 11 residues. The junction had 9 bases not matched to a gene; V was cut back by 7 bases and J by 11 bases. Germline V gives CDR1 SQVTM, CDR2 ANQGSEA. The PCR was carried out with 60 Vbeta primers and 13 Jbeta primers. TCRdb keeps only in-frame clones here, not all; method: immunoSEQ multiplex PCR. The top ten hold 2.3% of the sample, which has about 91,000 clones, less than 70% seen once. The sequence was collected from a human donor in good health. The sequenced sample consisted of PBMCs. The chain links TRBV29-1 to TRBJ1-1, with TRBD1 matching over 8 bases. CDR3: CSADPGTGAFF. The CDR3 DNA is TGCAGCGCCGACCCCGGGACAGGTGCTTTCTTT.